Following are 22 T cell receptor beta chains from one sample sequenced in a study of blood T cell repertoires in COVID-19. Only in-frame clones appear in the TCRdb table, and some are missing; sequencing was by immunoSEQ multiplex PCR. This sample has a few hundred thousand clones, with approximately 92% found just once. Sequenced input: peripheral blood. The receptors originated from a person between 18 and 30 years old with COVID-19, enrolled during active disease.

The rearrangement links TRBV11-2 to TRBJ2-7; the D gene is possibly TRBD2 (5 bases). Germline CDR1 SGHAT, CDR2 FQNNGV. The V gene lost 5 bases and the J gene lost 9 bases, with 11 bases spanning the gap. CDR3 length: 11 residues. This chain's CDR3 is CASSTRSGQYF. In DNA, the CDR3 is TGTGCCAGCAGCACCCGAAGCGGGCAGTACTTC.

This chain connects TRBV3-1 (or the pseudogene TRBV3-2) to TRBJ2-5; D may be TRBD2 (5 bases). The CDR3 has 14 residues. V dropped 3 bases and J dropped 4 bases, with 12 bases sitting between them. CDR1 and CDR2 (germline): LGHDT, YNNKEL (reference sequence). CDR3 in amino acids: CASSHLGRGETQYF. CDR3 DNA sequence: TGTGCCAGCAGCCACCTTGGCCGGGGAGAGACCCAGTACTTC.

V usage is TRBV18 and J usage is TRBJ1-1, with D unresolved. This CDR3 has 13 residues. Per germline, CDR1 KGHSH and CDR2 LQKENI. V was shortened by 3 bases and J by 6 bases, with 11 bases between the two germline ends. CDR3 protein: CASSPPTKAEAFF. CDR3 in DNA: TGTGCCAGCTCACCTCCGACTAAAGCTGAAGCTTTCTTT.

This chain uses TRBV25-1 with TRBJ1-1, with a weak D call TRBD1 (5 bases). Germline CDR1 MGHDK, CDR2 SYGVNS. Trimming took 3 bases from V and 3 from J, leaving 14 bases between them. The CDR3 is 15 residues long. In nucleotides, the CDR3 is TGTGCCAGCAGTGAGAGGACAAAGTTCGACACTGAAGCTTTCTTT. As protein: CASSERTKFDTEAFF.

This chain links TRBV25-1 with TRBJ1-1; D ambiguous. CDR1 and CDR2 (germline): MGHDK, SYGVNS. The CDR3 has 14 amino acids. V was cut by 7 bases and J by 3 bases, with 15 bases left in between. CDR3 amino acids: CASTGASGYTEAFF. The CDR3 region has the DNA TGTGCCAGCACTGGAGCCTCTGGGTACACTGAAGCTTTCTTT.

CDR3 amino acids: CASSEWTGDSYEQYF. The CDR3, as DNA: TGTGCCAGCAGTGAATGGACGGGGGACTCCTACGAGCAGTACTTC. This chain connects TRBV2 to TRBJ2-7, with a tentative D call TRBD2 (6 bases). CDR1 and CDR2 (germline): SNHLY, FYNNEI. This CDR3 is built from 15 residues. V was cut by 2 bases and J by 0 bases, with 11 bases left in between.

This rearrangement joins TRBV2 to TRBJ1-5; D perhaps matches TRBD1 (6 bases). The ends were cut back, 7 bases at V and 6 bases at J, with 13 bases in the middle. The CDR3 extends over 13 amino acids. Looked up from germline, CDR1 is SNHLY and CDR2 is FYNNEI. CDR3 in amino acids: CASKSGEAQPQHF. CDR3 in DNA: TGTGCCAGCAAATCAGGGGAAGCTCAGCCCCAGCATTTT.

The chain has TRBV5-1 and TRBJ1-3, with a tentative D call TRBD1 (6 bases). The CDR3 totals 14 residues. With 4 bases removed from V and 1 base from J, the gap between germline ends came to 9 bases. CDR1 SGHRS and CDR2 YFSETQ come from the germline V gene. This CDR3 reads CASSTTGSGNTIYF. Here the CDR3 DNA reads TGCGCCAGCAGCACCACAGGGTCTGGAAACACCATATATTTT.

V and J are TRBV5-1 and TRBJ1-3; the D is unclear. This CDR3 region has 15 residues. Germline V gives CDR1 SGHRS, CDR2 YFSETQ. The V end was cut by 1 base, the J end by 0 bases, with 8 bases between. Here the CDR3 reads CASSLLSGSGNTIYF. DNA for the CDR3: TGCGCCAGCAGCTTGCTGTCAGGCTCTGGAAACACCATATATTTT.

This clone was seen a few times. The chain combines TRBV6-5 with TRBJ2-1; the match to TRBD2 covers 12 bases. Germline lookup yields CDR1 MNHEY and CDR2 SVGAGI. This CDR3 comprises 15 residues. V lost 5 bases to trimming and J lost 10 bases; unmatched junction nucleotides: 9. CDR3 sequence reads: CASSLGLAGPGEQFF. CDR3 sequence (DNA): TGTGCCAGCAGTCTGGGACTAGCGGGCCCGGGAGAGCAGTTCTTC.

The chain joins TRBV11-3 to TRBJ1-1; TRBD1 is a possible D gene (5 bases). Germline V gene lookup returns CDR1 SGHNT and CDR2 YENEEA. V shed 1 base and J shed 5 bases, with 8 bases lying between them. The CDR3 spans 13 residues. This chain's CDR3 is CASSLVGGTEAFF. For the CDR3, the DNA is TGTGCCAGCAGCTTAGTCGGGGGGACTGAAGCTTTCTTT.

V is TRBV4-1 and J is TRBJ1-6; the match to TRBD1 covers 7 bases. Germline loops: CDR1 MGHRA, CDR2 YSYEKL. The CDR3 totals 17 residues. The V gene end was trimmed by 1 base and the J gene end by 3 bases; junction bases not matched to a gene: 6. The CDR3 DNA follows: TGCGCCAGCAGCCAAGGCCGACAGGGCTACTATAATTCACCCCTCCACTTT. Translating it yields CASSQGRQGYYNSPLHF.

This clone was detected only once. The chain joins TRBV5-1 to TRBJ2-1, with 11 bases matching TRBD1. The CDR3 runs to 14 residues. The germline gives CDR1 SGHRS, CDR2 YFSETQ. V was pared by 7 bases and J by 8 bases, with 8 bases of the junction left unmatched. CDR3 DNA sequence: TGCGCCAGCTATACGGACAGGGGGCGCGATGAGCAGTTCTTC. Translation gives CASYTDRGRDEQFF.

The chain uses TRBV10-2 and TRBJ2-7, with 10 bases lining up with TRBD2. CDR1 WSHSY and CDR2 SAAADI come from the germline V gene. The junction had 13 bases not matched to a gene; V was cut back by 10 bases and J by 1 base. This CDR3 has 16 amino acids. This CDR3 reads CATQGEREGQSYEQYF. CDR3 sequence (DNA): TGCGCCACTCAGGGGGAGCGGGAGGGCCAATCCTACGAGCAGTACTTC.

The chain joins TRBV4-1 to TRBJ1-5, with a tentative D call TRBD1 (6 bases). The CDR3 sequence is 16 residues long. Trimming took 4 bases from V and 3 from J, leaving 16 bases between them. The germline V gene has CDR1 MGHRA and CDR2 YSYEKL. The CDR3 loop reads CASSLEGVPFNQPQHF. CDR3 DNA sequence: TGCGCCAGCAGCCTTGAGGGGGTGCCCTTCAATCAGCCCCAGCATTTT.

CDR3 DNA sequence: TGTGCCAGCTCACCACCGGGGCAGCCCAATGAGCAGTTCTTC. Its protein is CASSPPGQPNEQFF. The chain uses TRBV18 and TRBJ2-1, with a tentative D call TRBD1 (5 bases). The CDR3 consists of 14 residues. Germline values: CDR1 KGHSH, CDR2 LQKENI. V lost 0 bases and J lost 6, with 9 bases in between.

The chain has TRBV11-2 and TRBJ1-3; 7 bases map to TRBD1. Per germline, CDR1 SGHAT and CDR2 FQNNGV. The CDR3 runs to 14 residues. The trim removed 4 bases at V and 1 base at J, leaving 1 base unmatched. In nucleotides, the CDR3 is TGTGCCAGCAGCTACAGGGGATCTGGAAACACCATATATTTT. It is translated as CASSYRGSGNTIYF.

The J gene is TRBJ2-7, the V gene TRBV11-3, with D possibly matching TRBD2 (6 bases). The germline CDR1 and CDR2 sequences are SGHNT and YENEEA. CDR3 length: 16 amino acids. V lost 1 base to trimming and J lost 0 bases, with 13 bases between them. CDR3 sequence reads: CASSLGLAVLSYEQYF. The CDR3 nucleotides are TGTGCCAGCAGCTTAGGGTTAGCGGTGCTCTCCTACGAGCAGTACTTC.

The rearrangement joins TRBV7-9 to TRBJ2-1; 10 nucleotides align to TRBD1. Germline CDR1 reads SEHNR; CDR2 reads FQNEAQ (reference sequence). The length of the CDR3 is 16 residues. Trimming cost V 4 bases and J 4 bases; bases outside gene matches: 7. The DNA for the CDR3 is TGTGCCAGCAGCTCCGCATGGACAGGGGGATACAATGAGCAGTTCTTC. Residues: CASSSAWTGGYNEQFF.

V and J are TRBV6-6 and TRBJ1-5; 7 nucleotides align to TRBD1. V gave up 5 bases and J gave up 3 bases; unmatched junction bases: 7. The length of the CDR3 is 15 residues. Germline-derived CDR1 and CDR2 are MNHNY and SVGAGI (reference sequence). For the CDR3, the DNA is TGTGCCAGCAGTCTAGACAGGGCTTTCAATCAGCCCCAGCATTTT. As protein: CASSLDRAFNQPQHF.

The chain is built from TRBV28 and TRBJ2-7; possible D gene TRBD1, 5 bases. Germline values: CDR1 MDHEN, CDR2 SYDVKM. The ends were cut back, 2 bases at V and 3 bases at J, with 14 bases in the middle. The CDR3 has 15 amino acids. The CDR3 loop is CASSLRGRLGYEQYF. In DNA, the CDR3 is TGTGCCAGCAGTTTAAGGGGCAGACTGGGCTACGAGCAGTACTTC. Looking up the rest from reference TRBV28 and TRBJ2-7 gives the full variable domain: DVKVTQSSRYLVKRTGEKVFLECVQDMDHENMFWYRQDPGLGLRLIYFSYDVKMKEKGDIPEGYSVSREKKERFSLILESASTNQTSMYLCASSLRGRLGYEQYFGPGTRLTVT.

This chain uses TRBV21-1 with TRBJ2-7; the table's D call TRBD2 went unverified against the DNA. TRBV21-1 corresponds to a pseudogene. CDR3 length: 11 amino acids. In DNA, the CDR3 is TGTGCCAGCAGCATCGTAGCGGGAAAGTACTTC. It translates to CASSIVAGKYF.